The rows below give T cell receptor beta chains drawn from one sample of a study of T cells in Graves' hyperthyroidism and ophthalmopathy. TCRdb reprocessed the multiplex PCR reads with MiXCR, giving one entry per CDR3 protein. The sample has about 640,000 distinct CDR3 sequences; about a fifth are singletons. What was sequenced was blood. Every receptor here comes from a man younger than 45 with Graves' ophthalmopathy. CDR3s include the opening cysteine and the closing phenylalanine or tryptophan. Fields, in order: J gene, clone size, D gene, V gene, CDR3 DNA, CDR3 protein. D genes are given only for firm matches. Some rows have no size entry. The others give once, few or many, or a class for an expanded clone.

j_call: TRBJ2-5; clone_size: few; d_call: TRBD1; v_call: TRBV6-1; cdr3_nt: TGTGCCAGCAGGCCGACAGGGCCTCAAGAGACCCAGTACTTC; cdr3_aa: CASRPTGPQETQYF
j_call: TRBJ2-1; clone_size: NA; d_call: TRBD2; v_call: TRBV29-1; cdr3_nt: TGCAGCGGGGTCGGGACTAGCGGCTACAATGAGCAGTTCTTC; cdr3_aa: CSGVGTSGYNEQFF
j_call: TRBJ2-5; clone_size: many; d_call: TRBD1; v_call: TRBV18; cdr3_nt: TGTGCCAGCTCATCGCGCCGGACAGGGGGCGACGAGACCCAGTACTTC; cdr3_aa: CASSSRRTGGDETQYF
j_call: TRBJ1-2; clone_size: few; d_call: NA; v_call: TRBV5-6; cdr3_nt: TGTGCCAGCAGCTGGGCCCAGGGAGTGGATGGCTACACCTTC; cdr3_aa: CASSWAQGVDGYTF
j_call: TRBJ2-3; clone_size: NA; d_call: NA; v_call: TRBV4-2; cdr3_nt: TGTGCCAGCAGCTACGACCTAGCTCAAGGAGGAGATACGCAGTATTTT; cdr3_aa: CASSYDLAQGGDTQYF
j_call: TRBJ2-3; clone_size: NA; d_call: TRBD2; v_call: TRBV10-3; cdr3_nt: TGTGCCATCAGTGCCGGGACTAGCGGGGATACGCAGTATTTT; cdr3_aa: CAISAGTSGDTQYF
j_call: TRBJ1-5; clone_size: few; d_call: NA; v_call: TRBV18; cdr3_nt: TGTGCCAGCTCACCTTACGGAGACACCTATAGCAATCAGCCCCAGCATTTT; cdr3_aa: CASSPYGDTYSNQPQHF
j_call: TRBJ2-7; clone_size: NA; d_call: TRBD2; v_call: TRBV10-3; cdr3_nt: TGTGCCATCAGTGACCCCGGGACTAGCGGGAACTACGAGCAGTACTTC; cdr3_aa: CAISDPGTSGNYEQYF
j_call: TRBJ1-6; clone_size: NA; d_call: NA; v_call: TRBV20-1; cdr3_nt: TGCAGTGCTCCCGACAGGATTCGGGCAAATTCACCCCTCCACTTT; cdr3_aa: CSAPDRIRANSPLHF
j_call: TRBJ1-1; clone_size: many; d_call: NA; v_call: TRBV28; cdr3_nt: TGTGCCAGCAGTTTAATTAGGGCACAAGCTTTCTTT; cdr3_aa: CASSLIRAQAFF
j_call: TRBJ1-1; clone_size: few; d_call: NA; v_call: TRBV6-1; cdr3_nt: TGTGCCAGCTCCAACAGAACAATGAACACTGAAGCTTTCTTT; cdr3_aa: CASSNRTMNTEAFF
j_call: TRBJ1-1; clone_size: many; d_call: TRBD1; v_call: TRBV15; cdr3_nt: TGTGCCACCAGCAGAGAACGGGGAAGGGGCCAGGGGGCTGAAGCTTTCTTT; cdr3_aa: CATSRERGRGQGAEAFF
j_call: TRBJ1-2; clone_size: few; d_call: NA; v_call: TRBV19; cdr3_nt: TGTGCCAGTAGTATTTTCCCCGGGACATGGGACCATGGCTACACCTTC; cdr3_aa: CASSIFPGTWDHGYTF
j_call: TRBJ1-5; clone_size: many; d_call: NA; v_call: TRBV20-1; cdr3_nt: TGCAGTGCTAGAGAGGAAGTCGATCAGCCCCAGCATTTT; cdr3_aa: CSAREEVDQPQHF
j_call: TRBJ2-7; clone_size: many; d_call: NA; v_call: TRBV18; cdr3_nt: TGTGCCAGCTCACCTAATCTAACAAGATACTACGAGCAGTACTTC; cdr3_aa: CASSPNLTRYYEQYF
j_call: TRBJ1-4; clone_size: few; d_call: TRBD1; v_call: TRBV7-8; cdr3_nt: TGTGCCAGCAGCCGACAGGGAGGGAGTGAAAAACTGTTTTTT; cdr3_aa: CASSRQGGSEKLFF
j_call: TRBJ1-1; clone_size: few; d_call: NA; v_call: TRBV12-3/TRBV12-4; cdr3_nt: TGTGCCAGCAGTTTGGGGGTCCCAACTGAAGCTTTCTTT; cdr3_aa: CASSLGVPTEAFF
j_call: TRBJ2-1; clone_size: NA; d_call: NA; v_call: TRBV24-1; cdr3_nt: TGTGCCACCCGGCCGGAAGGGGACCAACTTTGTGAGCAGTTCTTC; cdr3_aa: CATRPEGDQLCEQFF
j_call: TRBJ2-5; clone_size: few; d_call: NA; v_call: TRBV28; cdr3_nt: TGTGCCAGCAGTTTACCCCAGGTCCAGGAGACCCAGTACTTC; cdr3_aa: CASSLPQVQETQYF
j_call: TRBJ1-4; clone_size: few; d_call: NA; v_call: TRBV28; cdr3_nt: TGTGCCAGCAGTTTAAGGGGGGTTGTAGAAGAAAAACTGTTTTTT; cdr3_aa: CASSLRGVVEEKLFF
j_call: TRBJ2-7; clone_size: NA; d_call: NA; v_call: TRBV5-1; cdr3_nt: TGCGCCAGCAGCTTGGCCGGGACGGCGAGCTCCTACGAGCAGTACTTC; cdr3_aa: CASSLAGTASSYEQYF
j_call: TRBJ2-1; clone_size: few; d_call: NA; v_call: TRBV6-2/TRBV6-3; cdr3_nt: TGTGCCAGCAGGTTACAGGGACTGGCGTGGGATGAGCAGTTCTTC; cdr3_aa: CASRLQGLAWDEQFF
j_call: TRBJ1-5; clone_size: many; d_call: NA; v_call: TRBV30; cdr3_nt: TGTGCCTGGAGTGAAAGTGAAAATCAGCCCCAGCATTTT; cdr3_aa: CAWSESENQPQHF
j_call: TRBJ2-3; clone_size: few; d_call: TRBD2; v_call: TRBV6-5; cdr3_nt: TGTGCCAGCAGTTACTCGCCCGCCGGGCGGGAGATGGCGTTCCAGTATTTT; cdr3_aa: CASSYSPAGREMAFQYF
j_call: TRBJ2-7; clone_size: few; d_call: NA; v_call: TRBV6-1; cdr3_nt: TGTGCCAGCAGCGGCTTCGGCGGGACGGGCTCTTCCTACGAGCAGTACTTC; cdr3_aa: CASSGFGGTGSSYEQYF
j_call: TRBJ1-2; clone_size: few; d_call: NA; v_call: TRBV6-1; cdr3_nt: TGTGCCAGCTCACACCGATCGATGACAGACTATGGCTACACCTTC; cdr3_aa: CASSHRSMTDYGYTF
j_call: TRBJ2-5; clone_size: few; d_call: NA; v_call: TRBV7-2; cdr3_nt: TGTGCCAGCAGCTTAGATGGGACGTTGGGGACCCAGTACTTC; cdr3_aa: CASSLDGTLGTQYF
j_call: TRBJ2-7; clone_size: many; d_call: NA; v_call: TRBV7-2; cdr3_nt: TGTGCCAGCAGCTTAGACAGGCGCGAGCAGTACTTC; cdr3_aa: CASSLDRREQYF
j_call: TRBJ2-7; clone_size: many; d_call: TRBD2; v_call: TRBV5-1; cdr3_nt: TGCGCCAGCAGCCTGGGGGGGACTAGCGTGAACGAGCAGTACTTC; cdr3_aa: CASSLGGTSVNEQYF
j_call: TRBJ2-7; clone_size: NA; d_call: NA; v_call: TRBV27; cdr3_nt: TGTGCCAGCAGTTTTTACAGGGAGAGGGCCTACGAGCAGTACTTC; cdr3_aa: CASSFYRERAYEQYF
j_call: TRBJ2-1; clone_size: few; d_call: NA; v_call: TRBV11-1; cdr3_nt: TGTGCCAGCAGCCTTAGCGCGTCAGGTCCCAATGAGCAGTTCTTC; cdr3_aa: CASSLSASGPNEQFF
j_call: TRBJ2-1; clone_size: NA; d_call: TRBD2; v_call: TRBV4-1; cdr3_nt: TGCGCCAGCAGCCAAGTCCCTATGGCGGGAGGGGATTACAATGAGCAGTTCTTC; cdr3_aa: CASSQVPMAGGDYNEQFF
j_call: TRBJ2-1; clone_size: many; d_call: NA; v_call: TRBV28; cdr3_nt: TGTGCCAGCAGTTTCCACGGGGCCAGGCCCCATGAAGATGAGCAGTTCTTC; cdr3_aa: CASSFHGARPHEDEQFF
j_call: TRBJ2-5; clone_size: few; d_call: TRBD1; v_call: TRBV20-1; cdr3_nt: TGCAGTGCTAGAGATCCCACGGGACAGGGAGAGACCCAGTACTTC; cdr3_aa: CSARDPTGQGETQYF
j_call: TRBJ1-6; clone_size: few; d_call: NA; v_call: TRBV9; cdr3_nt: TGTGCCAGCAGCGTAGAAGGTTTCACACCCCTCCACTTT; cdr3_aa: CASSVEGFTPLHF
j_call: TRBJ2-2; clone_size: NA; d_call: TRBD2; v_call: TRBV9; cdr3_nt: TGTGCCAGCAGCGTAGCTCTCGCAACTAGCGGCTACACCGGGGAGCTGTTTTTT; cdr3_aa: CASSVALATSGYTGELFF
j_call: TRBJ2-6; clone_size: NA; d_call: TRBD1; v_call: TRBV20-1; cdr3_nt: TGCAGTGGTAGCCGGGACAGGGGGCTTTCCGGGGCCAACGTCCTGACTTTC; cdr3_aa: CSGSRDRGLSGANVLTF
j_call: TRBJ2-2; clone_size: few; d_call: TRBD2; v_call: TRBV7-9; cdr3_nt: TGTGCCAGCAGCTTAGCGTCGACTAGCCCTGGGGAGCTGTTTTTT; cdr3_aa: CASSLASTSPGELFF
j_call: TRBJ2-7; clone_size: NA; d_call: NA; v_call: TRBV11-2; cdr3_nt: TGTGCCAGCAGTCTATTAGCGGGACAGGGCCTCTACGAGCAGTACTTC; cdr3_aa: CASSLLAGQGLYEQYF
j_call: TRBJ2-7; clone_size: many; d_call: NA; v_call: TRBV20-1; cdr3_nt: TGCAGTGCTAGCAGGGATTACGAGCAGTACTTC; cdr3_aa: CSASRDYEQYF
j_call: TRBJ2-4; clone_size: many; d_call: NA; v_call: TRBV2; cdr3_nt: TGTGCCAGCAGCCCCTCGGGACTTTCTAACATTCAGTACTTC; cdr3_aa: CASSPSGLSNIQYF